These T cell receptor beta chains were read from a single sample in a study of T cells in Graves' hyperthyroidism and ophthalmopathy. In TCRdb, the multiplex PCR reads were re-called with MiXCR into one record per CDR3 protein. The sample contains hundreds of thousands of distinct CDR3 sequences, about 25% of which appear only once. The specimen was blood. These receptors were obtained from a man aged 35 to 55 with Graves' hyperthyroidism that later progressed to Graves' ophthalmopathy. CDR3s include the opening cysteine and the closing phenylalanine or tryptophan. A D gene is named only where the DNA matches it firmly. The size field is filled for only some rows; it gives once, few, many or a size class.

cdr3_length,clone_size,j_call,d_call,v_call,cdr3_nt,cdr3_aa
16,.,TRBJ1-1,TRBD1,TRBV20-1,TGCAGTGCTAGAGACCCGACAGGGCCCATGAACACTGAAGCTTTCTTT,CSARDPTGPMNTEAFF
15,many,TRBJ2-6,TRBD1,TRBV12-3/TRBV12-4,TGTGCCAGCAGATCGGGACAGTCTGGGGCCAACGTCCTGACTTTC,CASRSGQSGANVLTF
13,many,TRBJ2-7,.,TRBV11-2,TGTGCCAGCAGCTTAGATCGGATCCCTGAGCAGTACTTC,CASSLDRIPEQYF
17,many,TRBJ1-5,.,TRBV15,TGTGCCACCAGCAGAGATTGGGGCAGGAATAGCAATCAGCCCCAGCATTTT,CATSRDWGRNSNQPQHF
15,many,TRBJ2-2,.,TRBV27,TGTGCCAGCAGTTTATTAACAGGGAACACCGGGGAGCTGTTTTTT,CASSLLTGNTGELFF
13,.,TRBJ1-1,.,TRBV28,TGTGCCAGCAGCACCAGGTCGGGGACTGAAGCTTTCTTT,CASSTRSGTEAFF
13,.,TRBJ1-1,.,TRBV6-2/TRBV6-3,TGTGCCAGCCCCCTCGGAAGGGGCACTGAAGCTTTCTTT,CASPLGRGTEAFF
15,.,TRBJ1-1,.,TRBV7-2,TGTGCCAGCAGCTTATTAAATCGAGCGAACACTGAAGCTTTCTTT,CASSLLNRANTEAFF
14,many,TRBJ2-7,.,TRBV30,TGTGCCTGGACCAAAGGGTTTGGTCCTTACGAGCAGTACTTC,CAWTKGFGPYEQYF
14,many,TRBJ2-5,.,TRBV6-5,TGTGCCAGCATTATTGACAGGAGGCAGGAGACCCAGTACTTC,CASIIDRRQETQYF
17,.,TRBJ1-1,TRBD1,TRBV4-2,TGTGCCAGCAGCCAAGCCCAGGGACAGGGGGCGGACACTGAAGCTTTCTTT,CASSQAQGQGADTEAFF
13,many,TRBJ1-5,.,TRBV12-3/TRBV12-4,TGTGCCAGCAGCGACAGCGACAATCAGCCCCAGCATTTT,CASSDSDNQPQHF
14,.,TRBJ1-6,TRBD1,TRBV10-3,TGTGCCATCAGGGACAGGGGAAGTAATTCACCCCTCCACTTT,CAIRDRGSNSPLHF
15,.,TRBJ2-7,.,TRBV6-1,TGTGCCAGCAGTGCTGGGAGGCAAATATCCTACGAGCAGTACTTC,CASSAGRQISYEQYF
14,.,TRBJ1-5,.,TRBV6-2/TRBV6-3,TGTGCCAGCGCGCCCGCGTTGATGAATCAGCCCCAGCATTTT,CASAPALMNQPQHF
12,.,TRBJ1-2,.,TRBV6-1,TGTGCCAGCAGGGGCAATAGCTATGGCTACACCTTC,CASRGNSYGYTF
15,many,TRBJ2-5,TRBD2,TRBV19,TGTGCCAGTAGTATCCTGTCCAGCGGGAGGGAGACCCAGTACTTC,CASSILSSGRETQYF
14,many,TRBJ2-7,.,TRBV12-3/TRBV12-4,TGTGCCAGCAGTCCGGACAGATCTTCCTACGAGCAGTACTTC,CASSPDRSSYEQYF
15,many,TRBJ1-2,TRBD1,TRBV7-6,TGTGCCAGCAGCTTCACGACAGGGGGCCACTATGGCTACACCTTC,CASSFTTGGHYGYTF
17,many,TRBJ2-7,TRBD2,TRBV5-1,TGCGCCAGCAGTTCCCGAGGGACTAGCGGGATCTCCTACGAGCAGTACTTC,CASSSRGTSGISYEQYF
14,many,TRBJ2-7,TRBD1,TRBV7-6,TGTGCCAGCAGCCGGGACAGGGGGTTGGGGGAGCAGTACTTC,CASSRDRGLGEQYF
14,many,TRBJ1-1,.,TRBV24-1,TGTGCCACCAGTGGTAACACTCGGAACACTGAAGCTTTCTTT,CATSGNTRNTEAFF
13,.,TRBJ2-7,.,TRBV12-3/TRBV12-4,TGTGCCAGCAGTTTATGGAGGGCCAGCGAGCAGTACTTC,CASSLWRASEQYF
14,many,TRBJ1-1,.,TRBV4-1,TGCGCCAGCAGCCCCCGCGACGGTGGCACTGAAGCTTTCTTT,CASSPRDGGTEAFF
16,.,TRBJ2-5,TRBD2,TRBV6-5,TGTGCCAGCAGTTCCCTGACTAGCGGGAATCAAGAGACCCAGTACTTC,CASSSLTSGNQETQYF
16,many,TRBJ2-3,TRBD2,TRBV6-5,TGTGCCAGCAGTTACCGGGGGTCTAGCGGGAGGGATACGCAGTATTTT,CASSYRGSSGRDTQYF
14,many,TRBJ1-1,TRBD1,TRBV7-9,TGTGCCAGCAGCGGGACAGGAGGGAGCACTGAAGCTTTCTTT,CASSGTGGSTEAFF
16,many,TRBJ1-1,.,TRBV5-1,TGCGCCAGCAGCTTGCGGTTGGGACAACCGAACACTGAAGCTTTCTTT,CASSLRLGQPNTEAFF
15,.,TRBJ1-2,.,TRBV6-4,TGTGCCAGCAGAATAACCGGGACGGTGGATAGAGGCTACACCTTC,CASRITGTVDRGYTF
14,many,TRBJ1-1,.,TRBV18,TGTGCCAGCTCACCACCTTCCCAGAACACTGAAGCTTTCTTT,CASSPPSQNTEAFF
14,many,TRBJ1-2,.,TRBV6-5,TGTGCCAGCCCGCCCCCGGGCAGTAACTATGGCTACACCTTC,CASPPPGSNYGYTF
18,many,TRBJ1-1,.,TRBV11-1,TGTGCCAGCAGCTTAAGCGTGCTTCGTGTGGGGGGGAACACTGAAGCTTTCTTT,CASSLSVLRVGGNTEAFF
14,many,TRBJ1-2,.,TRBV7-9,TGTGCCAGCAGCACCTGGGACGGAACCTATGGCTACACCTTC,CASSTWDGTYGYTF
15,many,TRBJ1-1,TRBD1,TRBV9,TGTGCCAGCAGCGTAGACGGACAGGGGAACACTGAAGCTTTCTTT,CASSVDGQGNTEAFF
15,many,TRBJ2-6,.,TRBV9,TGTGCCAGCAGCGTCGGGGGCGCTGGGGCCAACGTCCTGACTTTC,CASSVGGAGANVLTF
14,many,TRBJ2-2,.,TRBV11-2,TGTGCCAGCAGCTTGGACAGTTTCACCGGGGAGCTGTTTTTT,CASSLDSFTGELFF
15,many,TRBJ2-7,.,TRBV11-3,TGTGCCAGCAGTTCCTACGGTCAGAGCTCCTACGAGCAGTACTTC,CASSSYGQSSYEQYF
14,many,TRBJ1-3,.,TRBV19,TGTGCCAGTTGGCAGCAATCGGCTGGAAACACCATATATTTT,CASWQQSAGNTIYF
15,many,TRBJ1-3,TRBD1,TRBV12-3/TRBV12-4,TGTGCCAGCAGCGACCCAGGGGGCTCTGGAAACACCATATATTTT,CASSDPGGSGNTIYF
13,many,TRBJ1-1,.,TRBV6-1,TGTGCCAGCAGTGAAGTTCTGGAGGATGAAGCTTTCTTT,CASSEVLEDEAFF
14,.,TRBJ1-2,.,TRBV28,.,CASSSSGDNYGYTF
13,.,TRBJ1-1,.,TRBV20-1,TGCAGTGCTAGAGATCCAGGGAAAGGAGAGGCTTTCTTT,CSARDPGKGEAFF
15,few,TRBJ1-5,.,TRBV14,TGTGCCAGCAGCCAAGCCCGGGGGGTGAATCAGCCCCAGCATTTT,CASSQARGVNQPQHF
14,many,TRBJ2-5,TRBD2,TRBV11-2,TGTGCCAGCGCGCCTCAGAGGGCGGGGGGGACCCAGTACTTC,CASAPQRAGGTQYF
17,.,TRBJ1-2,TRBD1,TRBV7-8,TGTGCCAGCAGCTTGGGACAGGGGGCAAGTGGGAACTATGGCTACACCTTC,CASSLGQGASGNYGYTF
17,.,TRBJ2-2,TRBD2,TRBV6-5,TGTGCCAGCAGTTACACCGGAGCGGGAGTGTCCACCGGGGAGCTGTTTTTT,CASSYTGAGVSTGELFF
16,many,TRBJ2-4,.,TRBV11-3,TGTGCCAGCAGCTCACGACAGGTCTTTGGCAAAAACATTCAGTACTTC,CASSSRQVFGKNIQYF
14,.,TRBJ2-7,TRBD2,TRBV18,TGTGCCAGATCACGGGAGGGGCCCTACTACGAGCAGTACTTC,CARSREGPYYEQYF
15,.,TRBJ2-5,.,TRBV7-2,TGTGCCAGCAGCTTAGGAGGGGGAACCGGAGAGACCCAGTACTTC,CASSLGGGTGETQYF
13,once,TRBJ2-5,.,TRBV29-1,TGCAGCTCCTTGGGGGGGCTCCAAGAGACCCAGTACTTC,CSSLGGLQETQYF
12,few,TRBJ2-2,.,TRBV25-1,TGTGCCAGCAGACAGGGTCCCGGGGAGCTGTTTTTT,CASRQGPGELFF
13,.,TRBJ1-2,.,TRBV12-3/TRBV12-4,TGTGCCAGCAGTTTCATCCGGGAGTATGGCTACACCTTC,CASSFIREYGYTF
15,.,TRBJ2-7,TRBD2,TRBV6-2/TRBV6-3,TGTGCCAGCAGGCGGTTAGCGGGAGGATTCCCCGAGCAGTACTTC,CASRRLAGGFPEQYF
15,many,TRBJ1-3,.,TRBV6-5,TGTGCCAGCAGTCAGACAGTCGGCTCTGGAAACACCATATATTTT,CASSQTVGSGNTIYF
13,many,TRBJ1-5,.,TRBV19,TGTGCCAGTAACCCGAAGGTGGAGCAGCCCCAGCATTTT,CASNPKVEQPQHF